The 19 T cell receptor beta chains reported below all come from one sample, sequenced in a study of blood T cell repertoires in COVID-19. Here immunoSEQ multiplex PCR was the method, and the copy in TCRdb shows in-frame clones only, minus some. The table has over 75,000 clones, roughly 85% seen once. The source material was peripheral blood. These receptors were obtained from a human donor in a cohort sampled during active COVID-19.

This chain uses TRBV5-1 with TRBJ1-4; D perhaps matches TRBD1 (6 bases). CDR1 is SGHRS, CDR2 YFSETQ, per germline. This CDR3 is built from 15 residues. The germline V and J ends were trimmed by 3 bases and 8 bases, with 17 bases remaining between them. DNA of the CDR3: TGCGCCAGCAGCTCGGGAGGGGGGGCAGGAGAAAAACTGTTTTTT. Protein product: CASSSGGGAGEKLFF.

This chain links TRBV6-2 or TRBV6-3 with TRBJ2-1, with 12 bases identical to TRBD2. The junction had 12 bases not matched to a gene; V was cut back by 6 bases and J by 6 bases. CDR3 length equals 17 residues. Per germline, CDR1 MNHEY and CDR2 SVGEGT. CDR3 region: CASSQRATSGGINEQFF. The CDR3 DNA reads as TGTGCCAGCAGCCAAAGGGCTACTAGCGGGGGGATCAATGAGCAGTTCTTC.

CDR3 coding DNA: TGCGCCAGCAGAACACATGACAGGGGCTATGGCTACACCTTC. The encoded protein is CASRTHDRGYGYTF. The V and J genes are TRBV5-1 and TRBJ1-2, with 8 positions matching TRBD1. The CDR3 has 14 amino acids. The germline V gene encodes CDR1 SGHRS and CDR2 YFSETQ. Trimming cost V 5 bases and J 4 bases; bases outside gene matches: 7.

The chain recombines TRBV6-5 with TRBJ1-5; maybe TRBD1 (5 bases). V lost 7 bases to trimming and J lost 2 bases, with 12 bases between them. Germline CDR1 and CDR2: MNHEY and SVGAGI. There are 14 residues in the CDR3. CDR3 protein: CASTQGQGNQPQHF. The CDR3 region has the DNA TGTGCCAGCACCCAGGGTCAAGGCAATCAGCCCCAGCATTTT.

As concerns this clone: Other DNA sequences in this specimen translate into the identical CDR3. J is TRBJ2-3 and V is TRBV5-1; perhaps TRBD1 as D (6 bases). Between the trimmed V and J ends, which lost 0 bases and 1 base, there was a span of 9 bases. The CDR3 runs 15 residues. Germline V gene data show CDR1 as SGHRS and CDR2 as YFSETQ. Here the CDR3 DNA reads TGCGCCAGCAGCTTGGACAGGGTAGGCACAGATACGCAGTATTTT. Its protein is CASSLDRVGTDTQYF. Full variable domain (rest looked up from reference TRBV5-1 and TRBJ2-3): KAGVTQTPRYLIKTRGQQVTLSCSPISGHRSVSWYQQTPGQGLQFLFEYFSETQRNKGNFPGRFSGRQFSNSRSEMNVSTLELGDSALYLCASSLDRVGTDTQYFGPGTRLTVL.

This chain uses TRBV28 with TRBJ1-3; D uncertain. Germline CDR1 reads MDHEN; CDR2 reads SYDVKM. The CDR3 has 12 amino acids. V lost 3 bases to trimming and J lost 4 bases, with 4 bases between them. In DNA form, the CDR3 reads TGTGCCAGCAGTTTCAGAGGAAACACCATATATTTT. Translating it yields CASSFRGNTIYF.

This clone was counted only a few times. The rearrangement uses TRBV6-2 or TRBV6-3 and TRBJ1-5; weak D call: TRBD1 (6 bases). Germline-derived CDR1 and CDR2 are MNHEY and SVGEGT. The length of the CDR3 is 14 residues. The V end was cut by 2 bases, the J end by 4 bases, with 9 bases between. The CDR3 nucleotides are TGTGCCAGCAGTTACGCAGGGGAGAATCAGCCCCAGCATTTT. Its translation is CASSYAGENQPQHF.

This chain connects TRBV6-1 to TRBJ1-2; D is possibly TRBD1 (5 bases). V was pared by 3 bases and J by 8 bases, with 13 bases between. Germline CDR1 reads MNHNS; CDR2 reads SASEGT. The CDR3 sequence is 13 residues long. The CDR3 sequence: CASSEGGSWGYTF. As DNA, the CDR3 is TGTGCCAGCAGTGAGGGGGGGAGTTGGGGCTACACCTTC.

The V and J genes are TRBV15 and TRBJ2-6; 7 bases are shared with TRBD1. V was clipped by 3 bases and J by 0 bases; unmatched bases: 11. This CDR3 region has 19 residues. Germline V gene data show CDR1 as LNHNV and CDR2 as YYDKDF (reference sequence). The CDR3: CATSRTYGTDSSGANVLTF. The CDR3, as DNA: TGTGCCACCAGCAGGACCTACGGGACAGATTCCTCTGGGGCCAACGTCCTGACTTTC.

The genes are TRBV4-1 and TRBJ1-2; D is undetermined. Between the trimmed V and J ends, which lost 7 bases and 6 bases, there was a span of 15 bases. This CDR3 comprises 13 residues. The germline gives CDR1 MGHRA, CDR2 YSYEKL. CDR3 nucleotides: TGCGCCAGCAACCCACCGGGTAGTGATGGCTACACCTTC. Translation gives CASNPPGSDGYTF.

This chain connects TRBV3-1 (or the pseudogene TRBV3-2) to TRBJ1-4; the match to TRBD1 covers 8 bases. CDR3 length: 16 residues. Germline loops: CDR1 LGHDT, CDR2 YNNKEL (reference sequence). Trimming took 2 bases from V and 4 from J; bases not matched to a gene: 6. The CDR3: CASSQLGGTGNEKLFF. The CDR3 coding sequence is TGTGCCAGCAGCCAATTGGGCGGGACAGGTAATGAAAAACTGTTTTTT.

This clone was observed once. V is TRBV11-1 and J is TRBJ2-1; TRBD1 matches at 7 bases. Germline CDR1 reads SGHAT; CDR2 reads FQDESV (reference sequence). This CDR3 spans 16 amino acids. J lost 9 bases, V lost 0 bases, and 11 bases had no gene match. CDR3 in DNA: TGTGCCAGCAGCTTAGCCCCGGGTCCTAGGGGGCCTGAGCAGTTCTTC. This sequence encodes CASSLAPGPRGPEQFF.

This sequence joins TRBV5-1 and TRBJ1-2; 7 nucleotides agree with TRBD1. The CDR3 has 16 amino acids. Trimming cost V 1 base and J 2 bases; bases outside gene matches: 8. Germline V CDR1 and CDR2: SGHRS, YFSETQ. The DNA for the CDR3 is TGCGCCAGCAGCTTGATGGGGACAGATACAAACTATGGCTACACCTTC. This sequence encodes CASSLMGTDTNYGYTF.

As to this clone: In the same sample, other DNA sequences code for this CDR3. This CDR3 is CASSSTGGGTGGKEQYF. For the CDR3, the DNA is TGCGCCAGCAGCTCTACCGGAGGGGGGACAGGGGGCAAGGAGCAGTACTTC. The chain is built from TRBV5-1 and TRBJ2-7; 12 positions agree with TRBD1. This CDR3 has 17 amino acids. Trimming took 3 bases from V and 7 from J; bases not matched to a gene: 14. CDR1 is SGHRS, CDR2 YFSETQ, per germline.

The chain carries TRBV13 and TRBJ2-5, with 7 bases that match TRBD2. The CDR3 runs 11 residues. V lost 7 bases and J lost 4; bases outside the gene matches: 0. Germline V gene lookup returns CDR1 PRHDT and CDR2 FYEKMQ (reference sequence). The CDR3 spells CASTSGETQYF. CDR3 nucleotides: TGTGCCAGCACTAGCGGAGAGACCCAGTACTTC.

The chain is built from TRBV4-1 and TRBJ2-3; TRBD2 agrees at 9 bases. With V trimmed by 0 bases and J by 4 bases, 8 bases remained unmatched. The germline gives CDR1 MGHRA, CDR2 YSYEKL. The CDR3 totals 17 residues. The CDR3 loop reads CASSQEWLAGLSDTQYF. CDR3 in DNA: TGCGCCAGCAGCCAAGAATGGCTAGCGGGACTATCAGATACGCAGTATTTT.

The rearrangement uses TRBV28 and TRBJ1-4; no reliable D call. CDR3 length: 15 amino acids. Germline CDR1 MDHEN, CDR2 SYDVKM. Deletions cut 4 bases from V and 0 bases from J, with 9 bases between. Written as DNA, the CDR3 is TGTGCCAGCAGTTCCACGAGATCAACTAATGAAAAACTGTTTTTT. This sequence encodes CASSSTRSTNEKLFF.

The chain is built from TRBV20-1 and TRBJ1-1, with a weak D call TRBD1 (5 bases). The germline V gene encodes CDR1 DFQATT and CDR2 SNEGSKA (reference sequence). The CDR3 is made up of 14 amino acids. Trimming left V 6 bases short and J 0 bases short, with 14 bases between. CDR3 DNA sequence: TGCAGTGCCAGTAGGTCGACAGTGAACACTGAAGCTTTCTTT. It codes for CSASRSTVNTEAFF.

The chain recombines TRBV6-5 with TRBJ2-3; TRBD1 aligns across 10 bases. Germline V gives CDR1 MNHEY, CDR2 SVGAGI. The CDR3 runs to 14 residues. Unmatched junction bases numbered 5, after V lost 6 bases and J lost 5 bases. DNA for the CDR3: TGTGCCAGCAGCAGGGACAGGGGTTTAGATACGCAGTATTTT. Amino acid sequence: CASSRDRGLDTQYF.